This entry is about one T cell receptor beta chain. These data are taken from a study of blood T cell repertoires in COVID-19. Study background: Sites across the United States, Italy and Spain contributed samples from acute and convalescent COVID-19. T cells, B-cell-depleted T cells, or PBMCs supplied cDNA or gDNA.

Per the study methods: Nucleated cell number was recorded as an estimate derived from reference gene primer amplification. Assay used: immunoSEQ multiplex PCR; TCRdb lists only in-frame clones, some missing. The V and J calls and clone size come from that table; D and trimming were worked out from the DNA. This sample carries 200,000 to 300,000 clones, 80% to 90% of them seen once, and the ten largest clones take roughly 1.6%. CDR3 size: 15 residues. V was shortened by 5 bases and J by 9 bases, with 17 bases between the two germline ends. The V gene's germline CDR1 is SGHTA and CDR2 FQGNSA. Material for sequencing was peripheral blood. The V call is TRBV7-2, the J call TRBJ1-6; a weak D match, TRBD1 (5 bases). This TCR was sampled from a woman aged 40 to 50 who had recovered from COVID-19. CDR3 nucleotides: TGTGCCAGCAGCCGCGGGGGACGGACGGGTTCACCCCTCCACTTT. Encoded protein: CASSRGGRTGSPLHF.